The 8 T cell receptor beta chains below were found in one sample sequenced in a study of blood T cell repertoires in COVID-19. TCRdb keeps only in-frame clones here, not all; method: immunoSEQ multiplex PCR. The sample shows fewer than 350,000 clones, about 82% of them seen only once. Sequenced sample: peripheral blood. The receptors stem from a human donor in a cohort sampled during active COVID-19.

This clone was found a few times. The gene calls are TRBV4-1 and TRBJ1-6; a possible D gene is TRBD1 (5 bases). Germline loops: CDR1 MGHRA, CDR2 YSYEKL. This CDR3 spans 14 amino acids. Deletions cut 0 bases from V and 9 bases from J, with 9 bases between. CDR3 protein: CASSQDQGSSPLHF. CDR3 bases: TGCGCCAGCAGCCAAGATCAGGGCAGTTCACCCCTCCACTTT.

This clone was picked up a small number of times. A junction boundary mismatches the germline segment, possibly from a read error. The genes are TRBV7-9 and TRBJ2-3, with TRBD2 matching over 7 bases. The CDR3 length is 12 residues. Germline V CDR1 and CDR2: SEHNR, FQNEAQ (reference sequence). CDR3 DNA: TGTGCCAGCAGCTTCGGACTAGATCCGCAGTATTTT. Its translation: CASSFGLDPQYF.

V gene TRBV6-1 combines with J gene TRBJ2-7, with 8 positions matching TRBD1. CDR3 length: 14 residues. Trimming took 0 bases from V and 6 from J; bases not matched to a gene: 4. In germline, CDR1 is MNHNS, CDR2 SASEGT. As DNA, the CDR3 is TGTGCCAGCAGTGAAGCGGACAGGGTGGGCGAGCAGTACTTC. Protein: CASSEADRVGEQYF.

The chain's CDR3 is CASSLGDSSYGYTF. The CDR3 DNA reads as TGTGCCAGCAGCTTAGGCGACAGCAGCTATGGCTACACCTTC. This chain joins TRBV7-9 and TRBJ1-2, with a tentative D call TRBD1 (5 bases). The CDR3 runs to 14 residues. Looked up from germline, CDR1 is SEHNR and CDR2 is FQNEAQ (reference sequence). With 1 base removed from V and 4 bases from J, the gap between germline ends came to 10 bases.

The V call is TRBV11-3, the J call TRBJ2-7; tentatively, D is TRBD2 (7 bases). Per the germline V gene, CDR1 is SGHNT and CDR2 is YENEEA. V lost 5 bases and J lost 5, with 19 bases in between. The CDR3 consists of 15 residues. The CDR3 protein is CASSRGGSIRNEQYF. CDR3 coding DNA: TGTGCCAGCAGCAGGGGGGGGTCGATACGGAACGAGCAGTACTTC.

The chain carries TRBV4-1 and TRBJ2-3; 11 positions agree with TRBD2. CDR3 length equals 17 residues. Losses at the gene ends were 0 bases for V and 0 bases for J; bases not matched to a gene: 2. Germline values: CDR1 MGHRA, CDR2 YSYEKL. CDR3 region: CASSQDRLAGSTDTQYF. The CDR3 DNA follows: TGCGCCAGCAGCCAAGATCGACTAGCGGGGAGCACAGATACGCAGTATTTT.

This chain uses TRBV3-1 (or the pseudogene TRBV3-2) with TRBJ2-7; D is perhaps TRBD2 (5 bases). The germline CDR1 and CDR2 sequences are LGHDT and YNNKEL (reference sequence). The V end lost 4 bases, the J end lost 3 bases, and 13 bases lay between the germline ends. CDR3 length equals 14 residues. CDR3 DNA sequence: TGTGCCAGCAGCCCCCCCGGGAAGGTCTACGAGCAGTACTTC. Its protein is CASSPPGKVYEQYF.

The chain employs TRBV27 and TRBJ1-1, with D unresolved. V lost 6 bases and J lost 0, with 8 bases in between. Per germline, CDR1 MNHEY and CDR2 SMNVEV (reference sequence). The CDR3 is made up of 13 amino acids. The CDR3 coding sequence is TGTGCCAGCAGGACCACAGTGAACACTGAAGCTTTCTTT. Protein: CASRTTVNTEAFF.